This TCR beta chain was identified in a study of T cell responses to AZD1222 COVID-19 vaccine. Study-level findings and limits: Donors were mostly white British, more females; clonal diversity possibly underestimated. Spike-specific TCR breadth and depth were elevated following two AZD1222 doses. Repertoire sampling was restricted to post-peak T cell response timepoints.

This clone was recorded a few times. What it binds is not known. CDR3 length: 14 amino acids. Germline V CDR1 and CDR2: SNHLY, FYNNEI. V dropped 7 bases and J dropped 4; count of bases not matched to a gene: 7. Sequencing used immunoSEQ multiplex PCR; TCRdb keeps in-frame clones, though not all of them. The data contain 90,000 to 110,000 clones, 80% to 90% of them singletons. The material was peripheral blood, obtained 28 days after the second AZD1222 dose. The receptor comes from an adult who received the AZD1222 COVID-19 vaccine. The gene calls are TRBV2 and TRBJ1-3; TRBD1 matches 7 bases. The CDR3 DNA is TGTGCCAGCATGACAGGGCTGGGAGGAAACACCATATATTTT. Its translation is CASMTGLGGNTIYF.